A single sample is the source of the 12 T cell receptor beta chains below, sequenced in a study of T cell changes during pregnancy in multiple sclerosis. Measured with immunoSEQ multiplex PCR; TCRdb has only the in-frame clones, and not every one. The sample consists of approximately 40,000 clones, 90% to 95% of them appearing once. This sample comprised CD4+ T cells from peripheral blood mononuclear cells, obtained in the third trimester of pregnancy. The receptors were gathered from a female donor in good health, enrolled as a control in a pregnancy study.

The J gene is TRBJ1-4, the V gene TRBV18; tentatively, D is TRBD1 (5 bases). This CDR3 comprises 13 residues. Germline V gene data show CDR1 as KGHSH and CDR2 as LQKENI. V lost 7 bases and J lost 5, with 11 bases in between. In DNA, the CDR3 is TGTGCCAGCTACTCGGGGGGGAATGAAAAACTGTTTTTT. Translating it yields CASYSGGNEKLFF. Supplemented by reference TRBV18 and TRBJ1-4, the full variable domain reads NAGVMQNPRHLVRRRGQEARLRCSPMKGHSHVYWYRQLPEEGLKFMVYLQKENIIDESGMPKERFSAEFPKEGPSILRIQQVVRGDSAAYFCASYSGGNEKLFFGSGTQLSVL.

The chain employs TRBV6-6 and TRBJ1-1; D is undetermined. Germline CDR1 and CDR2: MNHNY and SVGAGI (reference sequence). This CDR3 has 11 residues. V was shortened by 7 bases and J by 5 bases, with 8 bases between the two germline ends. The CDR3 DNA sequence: TGTGCCAGCACCCCCTCGACTGAAGCTTTCTTT. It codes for CASTPSTEAFF.

CDR3 coding DNA: TGTGCCAGCAGTAAGCTAGCGGGAGATGGCAATGAGCAGTTCTTC. It yields the protein CASSKLAGDGNEQFF. The chain combines TRBV6-1 with TRBJ2-1; TRBD2 aligns across 10 bases. V dropped 5 bases and J dropped 6; count of bases not matched to a gene: 7. Germline V gene sequence: CDR1 MNHNS, CDR2 SASEGT. The CDR3 extends over 15 amino acids.

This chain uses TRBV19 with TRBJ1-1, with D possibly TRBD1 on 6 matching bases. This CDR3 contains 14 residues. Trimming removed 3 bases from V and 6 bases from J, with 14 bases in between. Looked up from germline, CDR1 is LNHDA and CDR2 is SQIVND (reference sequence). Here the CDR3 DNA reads TGTGCCAGTAGTATCACAGGGTTTCTCTCTGAAGCTTTCTTT. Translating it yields CASSITGFLSEAFF.

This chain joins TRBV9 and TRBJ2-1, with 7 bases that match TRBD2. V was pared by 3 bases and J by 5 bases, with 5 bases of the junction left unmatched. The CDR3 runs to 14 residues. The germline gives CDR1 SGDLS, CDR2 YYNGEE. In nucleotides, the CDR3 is TGTGCCAGCAGCGCCGGGACTACCGACAATGAGCAGTTCTTC. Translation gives CASSAGTTDNEQFF.

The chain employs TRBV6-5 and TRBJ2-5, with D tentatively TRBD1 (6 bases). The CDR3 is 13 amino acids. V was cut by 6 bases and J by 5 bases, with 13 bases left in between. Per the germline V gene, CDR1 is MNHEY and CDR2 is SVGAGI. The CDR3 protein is CASRQGVEETQYF. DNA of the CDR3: TGTGCCAGCAGACAGGGAGTGGAGGAGACCCAGTACTTC.

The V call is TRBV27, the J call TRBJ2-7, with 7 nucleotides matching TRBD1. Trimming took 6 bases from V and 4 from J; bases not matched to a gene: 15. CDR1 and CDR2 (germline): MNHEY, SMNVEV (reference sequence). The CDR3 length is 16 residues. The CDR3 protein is CASSDLKTGSRYEQYF. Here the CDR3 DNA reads TGTGCCAGCAGCGACCTTAAGACAGGGAGTAGGTACGAGCAGTACTTC.

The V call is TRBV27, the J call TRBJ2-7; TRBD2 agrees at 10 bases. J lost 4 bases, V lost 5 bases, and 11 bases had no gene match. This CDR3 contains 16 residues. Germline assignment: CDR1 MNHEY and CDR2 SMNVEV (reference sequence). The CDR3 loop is CASSPGASGRIYEQYF. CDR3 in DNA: TGTGCCAGCAGTCCAGGGGCTAGCGGGAGAATTTACGAGCAGTACTTC.

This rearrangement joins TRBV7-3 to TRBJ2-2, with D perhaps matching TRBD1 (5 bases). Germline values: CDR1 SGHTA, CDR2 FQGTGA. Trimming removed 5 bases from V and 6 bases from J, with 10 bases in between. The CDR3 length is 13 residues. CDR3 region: CASSQGVAGELFF. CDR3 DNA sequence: TGTGCCAGCAGCCAGGGTGTGGCCGGGGAGCTGTTTTTT. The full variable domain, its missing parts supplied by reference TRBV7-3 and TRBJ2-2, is GAGVSQTPSNKVTEKGKYVELRCDPISGHTALYWYRQSLGQGPEFLIYFQGTGAADDSGLPNDRFFAVRPEGSVSTLKIQRTERGDSAVYLCASSQGVAGELFFGEGSRLTVL.

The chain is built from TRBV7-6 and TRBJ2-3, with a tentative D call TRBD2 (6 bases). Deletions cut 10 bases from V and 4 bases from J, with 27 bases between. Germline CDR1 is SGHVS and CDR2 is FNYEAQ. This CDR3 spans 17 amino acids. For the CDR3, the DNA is TGTGCCACCGACGGAGGGCTGGCAGCGGGTTATTCAGATACGCAGTATTTT. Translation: CATDGGLAAGYSDTQYF.

CDR3 nucleotides: TGTGCCAGCCAACAGGGGAGGAACACTGAAGCTTTCTTT. This translates into CASQQGRNTEAFF. The gene calls are TRBV30 and TRBJ1-1; the match to TRBD1 covers 7 bases. This CDR3 has 13 residues. Trimming cost V 8 bases and J 1 base; bases outside gene matches: 7. Germline V CDR1 and CDR2: GTSNPN, SVGIG (reference sequence). The full variable domain, rest sourced from reference TRBV30 and TRBJ1-1, is SQTIHQWPATLVQPVGSPLSLECTVEGTSNPNLYWYRQAAGRGLQLLFYSVGIGQISSEVPQNLSASRPQDRQFILSSKKLLLSDSGFYLCASQQGRNTEAFFGQGTRLTVV.

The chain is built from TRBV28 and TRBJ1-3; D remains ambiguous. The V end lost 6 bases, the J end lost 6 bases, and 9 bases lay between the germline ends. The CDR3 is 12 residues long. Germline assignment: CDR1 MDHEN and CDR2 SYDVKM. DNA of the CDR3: TGTGCCAGCAGCCGTCGACTAAACACCATATATTTT. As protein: CASSRRLNTIYF.